What follows are 23 T cell receptor beta chains derived from one specimen sequenced in a study of blood T cells in healthy people across ages. A second 7 to 11 cycle PCR used barcoded and J-beta primers. TCRdb called the 5' RACE reads again in MiXCR, with one record for every CDR3 protein. The sample has hundreds of thousands of distinct CDR3 sequences; around 52% are singletons. Specimen: blood. These receptors were obtained from an elderly woman in good health.

The V and J genes are TRBV6-1 and TRBJ2-2; perhaps TRBD2 as D (5 bases). The CDR3 runs 17 residues. The germline V gene has CDR1 MNHNS and CDR2 SASEGT. V was clipped by 0 bases and J by 4 bases, with 15 bases between them. The CDR3 DNA is TGTGCCAGCAGTGAAGCGCAGGCAGGAGGTCGCACCGGGGAGCTGTTTTTT. As protein: CASSEAQAGGRTGELFF.

This clonotype was counted many times. V is TRBV15 and J is TRBJ2-5; D may be TRBD1 (7 bases). The ends were cut back, 3 bases at V and 4 bases at J, with 15 bases in the middle. Germline V gives CDR1 LNHNV, CDR2 YYDKDF (reference sequence). The CDR3 contains 15 residues. The CDR3 bases are TGTGCCACCAGCAGTGGAACAGGGGAGGTAGAGACCCAGTACTTC. Translating gives CATSSGTGEVETQYF.

The V and J genes are TRBV5-1 and TRBJ2-6; D not certain. The germline V and J ends were trimmed by 0 bases and 5 bases, with 6 bases remaining between them. CDR3 length equals 14 residues. Germline V CDR1 and CDR2: SGHRS, YFSETQ. For the CDR3, the DNA is TGCGCCAGCAGCTTGGGAGACTGGGCCAACGTCCTGACTTTC. Amino acid sequence: CASSLGDWANVLTF.

This clonotype appeared many times. V and J are TRBV28 and TRBJ2-3; 15 bases line up with TRBD2. The length of the CDR3 is 19 residues. Unmatched junction bases numbered 11, after V lost 4 bases and J lost 3 bases. Germline V gives CDR1 MDHEN, CDR2 SYDVKM. CDR3 amino acids: CASSSKPGLAGGRTDTQYF. CDR3 bases: TGTGCCAGCAGTTCCAAACCGGGACTAGCGGGAGGAAGGACAGATACGCAGTATTTT.

The chain combines TRBV6-6 with TRBJ1-2; D uncertain. Germline values: CDR1 MNHNY, CDR2 SVGAGI (reference sequence). The CDR3 has 15 residues. V lost 0 bases and J lost 8, with 16 bases in between. This CDR3 reads CASSYSTAGGWGYTF. The DNA of the CDR3 is TGTGCCAGCAGTTACTCGACTGCAGGTGGCTGGGGCTACACCTTC.

Concerning this clonotype: A much larger clonotype is one base distant, so this may be a read error. The V gene is TRBV28, the J gene TRBJ2-1; 11 bases are a match to TRBD2. The V segment lost 5 bases and the J segment 10 bases; nucleotides outside the gene matches: 13. This CDR3 is 16 amino acids long. The germline gives CDR1 MDHEN, CDR2 SYDVKM. The CDR3: CASSATSGRGRKEQFF. The CDR3 nucleotides are TGTGCCAGCAGTGCCACTAGCGGGAGAGGTCGGAAGGAGCAGTTCTTC.

The gene calls are TRBV28 and TRBJ2-1, with 9 bases fitting TRBD2. Per the germline V gene, CDR1 is MDHEN and CDR2 is SYDVKM. The V and J ends lost 5 bases and 13 bases, in that order; junction bases with no gene match: 12. The CDR3 totals 14 residues. CDR3 DNA: TGTGCCAGCAGTCTCGGTAGCGGGAGATCGCGTCAGTTCTTC. Amino acid sequence: CASSLGSGRSRQFF.

The gene calls are TRBV7-3 and TRBJ2-2; D call uncertain. The V end lost 5 bases, the J end lost 3 bases, and 10 bases lay between the germline ends. Germline V gives CDR1 SGHTA, CDR2 FQGTGA. CDR3 size: 14 residues. CDR3 in DNA: TGTGCCAGCAGCCAGCAATCACACACCGGGGAGCTGTTTTTT. This translates into CASSQQSHTGELFF.

This clonotype has only a few counts. CDR3 bases: TGTGCCTGGACTTATTCGGGAGGGGAAGACACGCAGTATTTT. Protein sequence: CAWTYSGGEDTQYF. The chain combines TRBV30 with TRBJ2-3; 8 bases are shared with TRBD2. CDR1 GTSNPN and CDR2 SVGIG come from the germline V gene (reference sequence). J gave up 9 bases and V 4 bases, and 12 bases lay outside the gene matches. The CDR3 spans 14 residues.

The chain links TRBV7-9 to TRBJ1-1, with D possibly TRBD1 on 5 matching bases. Germline V gives CDR1 SEHNR, CDR2 FQNEAQ (reference sequence). The CDR3 runs to 17 residues. V shed 5 bases and J shed 0 bases, with 19 bases lying between them. CDR3 nucleotide sequence: TGTGCCAGCAGCAACAACTCAGTGGGGGTATTGAACACTGAAGCTTTCTTT. It encodes CASSNNSVGVLNTEAFF.

The chain joins TRBV5-1 to TRBJ2-7; no clear D. The CDR3 loop spans 14 amino acids. Germline lookup yields CDR1 SGHRS and CDR2 YFSETQ. With 0 bases removed from V and 7 bases from J, the gap between germline ends came to 14 bases. In DNA form, the CDR3 reads TGCGCCAGCAGCTTGGGGGCTAGTGGCAATGAGCAGTACTTC. Its translation is CASSLGASGNEQYF.

This sequence joins TRBV28 and TRBJ2-3; 7 nucleotides agree with TRBD1. The CDR3 covers 17 residues. Per germline, CDR1 MDHEN and CDR2 SYDVKM. V was clipped by 5 bases and J by 4 bases; unmatched bases: 15. Here the CDR3 reads CASSPIRSTGYPDTQYF. Here the CDR3 DNA reads TGTGCCAGCAGTCCGATCCGATCGACAGGGTATCCAGATACGCAGTATTTT.

Concerning this clonotype itself: This may be a read error: a much more frequent sequence differs by one nucleotide. V gene TRBV11-2 combines with J gene TRBJ2-5; 8 bases match TRBD2. This CDR3 spans 15 amino acids. Looked up from germline, CDR1 is SGHAT and CDR2 is FQNNGV. V lost 1 base, J lost 5 bases, and 6 bases stayed unmatched. This chain's CDR3 is CASSLVAPGGETQYF. The DNA of the CDR3 is TGTGCCAGCAGCTTAGTCGCCCCGGGGGGGGAGACCCAGTACTTC.

The chain links TRBV9 to TRBJ1-2; D is undetermined. Trimming took off 4 bases at V and 3 bases at J, with 10 bases between the two ends. The V gene's germline CDR1 is SGDLS and CDR2 YYNGEE. CDR3 length: 13 amino acids. This CDR3 is CASSPPRDYGYTF. CDR3 coding DNA: TGTGCCAGCAGCCCGCCTAGGGACTATGGCTACACCTTC. The variable domain in full, completed from reference TRBV9 and TRBJ1-2, reads DSGVTQTPKHLITATGQRVTLRCSPRSGDLSVYWYQQSLDQGLQFLIQYYNGEERAKGNILERFSAQQFPDLHSELNLSSLELGDSALYFCASSPPRDYGYTFGSGTRLTVV.

Concerning this clonotype itself: A read error is possible here, since a much larger clone lies one base away. The rearrangement joins TRBV12-3 or TRBV12-4 to TRBJ2-1, with TRBD1 matching 7 bases. The V gene end was trimmed by 6 bases and the J gene end by 10 bases; junction bases not matched to a gene: 6. The CDR3 contains 12 residues. The CDR3 sequence is CASRRGPWEQFF. CDR3 DNA sequence: TGTGCCAGCAGGAGGGGGCCGTGGGAGCAGTTCTTC.

The table lists this clonotype with many counts. V gene TRBV28 combines with J gene TRBJ2-5, with D possibly matching TRBD1 (7 bases). Per germline, CDR1 MDHEN and CDR2 SYDVKM. With 3 bases removed from V and 7 bases from J, the gap between germline ends came to 27 bases. The CDR3 is 18 residues long. The CDR3 sequence is CASSFRQGGASRSTTQYF. CDR3 bases: TGTGCCAGCAGTTTCCGGCAGGGGGGTGCAAGCAGGTCCACGACCCAGTACTTC. The full variable domain, in which reference TRBV28 and TRBJ2-5 provide the parts outside the CDR3, is DVKVTQSSRYLVKRTGEKVFLECVQDMDHENMFWYRQDPGLGLRLIYFSYDVKMKEKGDIPEGYSVSREKKERFSLILESASTNQTSMYLCASSFRQGGASRSTTQYFGPGTRLLVL.

This clonotype was picked up a small number of times. The V gene is TRBV2, the J gene TRBJ2-3; a weak D match, TRBD2 (5 bases). The CDR3 loop spans 13 amino acids. Per the germline V gene, CDR1 is SNHLY and CDR2 is FYNNEI. The V and J ends lost 7 bases and 1 base respectively, with 9 bases between them. The CDR3 loop is CASNGVGTDTQYF. Here the CDR3 DNA reads TGTGCCAGCAACGGGGTGGGCACAGATACGCAGTATTTT.

This clonotype has ten or more counts. This chain uses TRBV28 with TRBJ2-5; 8 bases are shared with TRBD2. The junction had 11 bases not matched to a gene; V was cut back by 2 bases and J by 0 bases. CDR3 length: 18 residues. Germline V lookup: CDR1 MDHEN, CDR2 SYDVKM. In DNA, the CDR3 is TGTGCCAGCAGTTTAGTGGGTCGCAGCGGGGGCTACCAAGAGACCCAGTACTTC. This encodes CASSLVGRSGGYQETQYF.

This CDR3 reads CASSQHGREETQYF. CDR3 bases: TGTGCCAGCAGCCAGCATGGTAGGGAAGAGACCCAGTACTTC. The chain couples TRBV3-1 to TRBJ2-5; D unresolved. Deletions cut 3 bases from V and 3 bases from J, with 11 bases between. Germline values: CDR1 LGHDT, CDR2 YNNKEL (reference sequence). The CDR3 covers 14 residues.

This clonotype was recorded a few times. V is TRBV6-5 and J is TRBJ2-5, with TRBD1 matching 7 bases. The V and J ends lost 2 bases and 4 bases, in that order; junction bases with no gene match: 4. The CDR3 has 14 amino acids. Per the germline V gene, CDR1 is MNHEY and CDR2 is SVGAGI. The CDR3 sequence is CASSYRRGRETQYF. As DNA, the CDR3 is TGTGCCAGCAGTTACCGTAGGGGGCGAGAGACCCAGTACTTC.

This clonotype was recorded at least ten times. V usage is TRBV5-1 and J usage is TRBJ1-2; TRBD1 matches 8 bases. Germline CDR1 reads SGHRS; CDR2 reads YFSETQ. V dropped 0 bases and J dropped 7; count of bases not matched to a gene: 2. The CDR3 has 13 residues. The CDR3 DNA follows: TGCGCCAGCAGCTTGGCAGGGGGCGGTGGCTACACCTTC. As protein: CASSLAGGGGYTF.

The chain uses TRBV20-1 and TRBJ2-1, with a possible D match to TRBD2 (8 bases). CDR1 is DFQATT and CDR2 is SNEGSKA in the germline V gene (reference sequence). CDR3 size: 17 residues. V was cut by 0 bases and J by 4 bases, with 19 bases left in between. CDR3: CSARDRGASGRYNEQFF. The CDR3 DNA follows: TGCAGTGCTAGAGACAGGGGGGCTAGCGGGCGATACAATGAGCAGTTCTTC.

This rearrangement joins TRBV27 to TRBJ1-2; unclear D gene. Germline V gene sequence: CDR1 MNHEY, CDR2 SMNVEV (reference sequence). This CDR3 spans 15 amino acids. With 1 base removed from V and 4 bases from J, the gap between germline ends came to 13 bases. The CDR3 DNA follows: TGTGCCAGCAGTTTATTAGGCGGGAATCGCTATGGCTACACCTTC. Translation gives CASSLLGGNRYGYTF.